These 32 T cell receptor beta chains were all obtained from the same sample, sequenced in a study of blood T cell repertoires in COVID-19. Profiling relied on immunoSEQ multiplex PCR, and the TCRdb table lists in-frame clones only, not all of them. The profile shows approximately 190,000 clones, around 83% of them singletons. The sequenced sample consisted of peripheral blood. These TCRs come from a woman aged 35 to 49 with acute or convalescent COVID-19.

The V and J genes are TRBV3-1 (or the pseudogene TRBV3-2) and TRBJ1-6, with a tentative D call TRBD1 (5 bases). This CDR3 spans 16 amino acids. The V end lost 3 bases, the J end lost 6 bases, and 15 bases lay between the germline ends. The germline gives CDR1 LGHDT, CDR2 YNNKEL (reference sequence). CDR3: CASSHAGTGINSPLHF. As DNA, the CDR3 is TGTGCCAGCAGCCACGCGGGGACCGGGATTAATTCACCCCTCCACTTT.

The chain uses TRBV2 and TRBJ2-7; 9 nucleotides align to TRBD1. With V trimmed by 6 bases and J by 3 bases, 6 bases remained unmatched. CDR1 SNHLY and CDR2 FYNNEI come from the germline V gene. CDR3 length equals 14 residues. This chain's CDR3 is CASRAGTGNYEQYF. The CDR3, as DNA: TGTGCCAGCAGAGCCGGGACAGGGAACTACGAGCAGTACTTC. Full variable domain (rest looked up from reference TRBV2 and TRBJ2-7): EPEVTQTPSHQVTQMGQEVILRCVPISNHLYFYWYRQILGQKVEFLVSFYNNEISEKSEIFDDQFSVERPDGSNFTLKIRSTKLEDSAMYFCASRAGTGNYEQYFGPGTRLTVT.

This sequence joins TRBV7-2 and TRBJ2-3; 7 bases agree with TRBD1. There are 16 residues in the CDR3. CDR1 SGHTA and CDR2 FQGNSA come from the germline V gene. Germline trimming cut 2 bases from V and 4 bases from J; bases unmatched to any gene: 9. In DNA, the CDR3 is TGTGCCAGCAGCTTAACCGGTTGGCAGGGGGCAGATACGCAGTATTTT. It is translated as CASSLTGWQGADTQYF.

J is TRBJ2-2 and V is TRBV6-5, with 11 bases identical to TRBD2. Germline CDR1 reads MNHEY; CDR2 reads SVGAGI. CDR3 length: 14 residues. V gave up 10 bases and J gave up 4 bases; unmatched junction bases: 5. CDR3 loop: CATLTSGVTGELFF. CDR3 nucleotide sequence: TGTGCCACCCTGACTAGCGGGGTCACCGGGGAGCTGTTTTTT.

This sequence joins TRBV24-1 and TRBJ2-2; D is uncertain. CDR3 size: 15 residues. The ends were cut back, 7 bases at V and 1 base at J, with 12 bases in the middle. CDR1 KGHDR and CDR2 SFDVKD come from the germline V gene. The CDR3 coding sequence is TGTGCCACCAGCAACACACCGTGGAACACCGGGGAGCTGTTTTTT. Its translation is CATSNTPWNTGELFF.

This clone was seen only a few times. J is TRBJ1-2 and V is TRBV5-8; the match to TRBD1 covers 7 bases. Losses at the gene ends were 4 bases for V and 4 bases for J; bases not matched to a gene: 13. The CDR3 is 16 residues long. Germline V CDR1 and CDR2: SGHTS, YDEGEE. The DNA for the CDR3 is TGTGCCAGCAGCATCGGGACAGCGCCGGGAGCCTATGGCTACACCTTC. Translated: CASSIGTAPGAYGYTF.

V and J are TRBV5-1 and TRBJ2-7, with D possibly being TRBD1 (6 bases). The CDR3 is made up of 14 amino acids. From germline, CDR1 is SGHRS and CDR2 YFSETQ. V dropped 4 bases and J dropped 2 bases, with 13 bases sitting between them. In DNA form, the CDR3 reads TGCGCCAGCAGCGTGGACAGTCGCCCCTACGAGCAGTACTTC. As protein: CASSVDSRPYEQYF.

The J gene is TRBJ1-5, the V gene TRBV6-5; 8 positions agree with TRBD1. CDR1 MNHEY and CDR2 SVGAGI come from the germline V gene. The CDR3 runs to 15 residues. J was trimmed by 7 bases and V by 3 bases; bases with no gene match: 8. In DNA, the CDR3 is TGTGCCAGCAGTTATGTCCAGGGGGCAGGCCAGCCCCAGCATTTT. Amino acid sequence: CASSYVQGAGQPQHF.

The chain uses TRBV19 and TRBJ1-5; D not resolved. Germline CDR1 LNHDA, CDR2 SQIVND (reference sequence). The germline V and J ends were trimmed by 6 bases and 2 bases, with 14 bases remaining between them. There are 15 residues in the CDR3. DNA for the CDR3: TGTGCCAGTAGGTGGGCCCCGGAGGGCAATCAGCCCCAGCATTTT. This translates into CASRWAPEGNQPQHF. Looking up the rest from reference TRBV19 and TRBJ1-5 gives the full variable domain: DGGITQSPKYLFRKEGQNVTLSCEQNLNHDAMYWYRQDPGQGLRLIYYSQIVNDFQKGDIAEGYSVSREKKESFPLTVTSAQKNPTAFYLCASRWAPEGNQPQHFGDGTRLSIL.

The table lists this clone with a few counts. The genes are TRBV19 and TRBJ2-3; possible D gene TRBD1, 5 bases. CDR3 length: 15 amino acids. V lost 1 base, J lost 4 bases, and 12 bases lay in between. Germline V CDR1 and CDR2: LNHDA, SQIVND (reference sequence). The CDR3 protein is CASSIGQGGADTQYF. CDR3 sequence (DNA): TGTGCCAGTAGTATAGGGCAGGGTGGCGCAGATACGCAGTATTTT.

CDR3: CATSRGGKIAADTQYF. The CDR3 DNA follows: TGTGCCACCAGCAGAGGAGGGAAAATCGCAGCGGATACGCAGTATTTT. The chain uses TRBV15 and TRBJ2-3; maybe TRBD2 (5 bases). Germline values: CDR1 LNHNV, CDR2 YYDKDF (reference sequence). The ends were cut back, 1 base at V and 6 bases at J, with 17 bases in the middle. This CDR3 has 16 amino acids.

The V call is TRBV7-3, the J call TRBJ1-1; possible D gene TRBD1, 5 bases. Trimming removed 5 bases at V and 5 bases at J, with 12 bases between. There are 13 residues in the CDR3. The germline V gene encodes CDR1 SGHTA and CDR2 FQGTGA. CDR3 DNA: TGTGCCAGCAGCCCGCAGGGAGGAACTGAAGCTTTCTTT. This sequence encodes CASSPQGGTEAFF.

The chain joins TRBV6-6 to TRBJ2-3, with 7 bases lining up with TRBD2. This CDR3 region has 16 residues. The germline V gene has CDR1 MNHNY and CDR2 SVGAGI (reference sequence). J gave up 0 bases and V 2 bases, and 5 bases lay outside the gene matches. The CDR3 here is CASSYGAGASTDTQYF. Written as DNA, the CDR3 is TGTGCCAGCAGTTACGGGGCGGGAGCAAGCACAGATACGCAGTATTTT.

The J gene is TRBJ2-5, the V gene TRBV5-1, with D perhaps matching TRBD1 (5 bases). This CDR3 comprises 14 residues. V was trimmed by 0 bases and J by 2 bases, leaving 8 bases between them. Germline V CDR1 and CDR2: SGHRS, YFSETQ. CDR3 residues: CASSLVTAQETQYF. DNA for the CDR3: TGCGCCAGCAGCTTGGTGACAGCTCAAGAGACCCAGTACTTC.

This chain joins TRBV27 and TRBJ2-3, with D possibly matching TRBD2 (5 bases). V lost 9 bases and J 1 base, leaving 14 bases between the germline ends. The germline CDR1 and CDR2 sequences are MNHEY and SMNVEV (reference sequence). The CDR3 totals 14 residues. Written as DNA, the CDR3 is TGTGCCAGTAAACCCTACGGGGGCACAGATACGCAGTATTTT. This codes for CASKPYGGTDTQYF.

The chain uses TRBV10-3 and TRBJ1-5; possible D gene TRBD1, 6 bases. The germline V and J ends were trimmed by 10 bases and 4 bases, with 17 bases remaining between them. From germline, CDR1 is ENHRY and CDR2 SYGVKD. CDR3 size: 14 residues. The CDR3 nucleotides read TGTGCCACCTCCTGGGGGCAGGGAAATCAGCCCCAGCATTTT. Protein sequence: CATSWGQGNQPQHF.

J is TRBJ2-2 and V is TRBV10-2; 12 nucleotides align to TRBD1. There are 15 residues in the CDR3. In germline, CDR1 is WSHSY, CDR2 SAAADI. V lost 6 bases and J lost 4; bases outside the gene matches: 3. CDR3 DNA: TGCGCCAGCAGCCCGGGACAGGGGGCCACCGGGGAGCTGTTTTTT. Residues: CASSPGQGATGELFF.

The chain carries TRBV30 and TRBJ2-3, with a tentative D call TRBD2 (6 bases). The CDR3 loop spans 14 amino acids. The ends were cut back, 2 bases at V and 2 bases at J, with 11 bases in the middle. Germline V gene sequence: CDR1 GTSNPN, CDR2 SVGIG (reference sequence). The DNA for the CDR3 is TGTGCCTGGAGTCAGGGACTCGACACAGATACGCAGTATTTT. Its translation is CAWSQGLDTDTQYF.

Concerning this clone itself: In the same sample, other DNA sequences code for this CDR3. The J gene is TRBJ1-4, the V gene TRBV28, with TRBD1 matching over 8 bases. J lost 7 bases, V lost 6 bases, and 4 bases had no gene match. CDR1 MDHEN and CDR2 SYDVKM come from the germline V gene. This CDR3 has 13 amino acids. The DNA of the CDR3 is TGTGCCAGCAGGGACAGGGCGGCTGAAAAACTGTTTTTT. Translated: CASRDRAAEKLFF.

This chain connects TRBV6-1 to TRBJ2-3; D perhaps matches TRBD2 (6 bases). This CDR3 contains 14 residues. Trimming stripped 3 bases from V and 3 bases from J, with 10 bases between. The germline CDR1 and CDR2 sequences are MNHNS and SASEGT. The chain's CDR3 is CASSESGRTDTQYF. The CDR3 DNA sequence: TGTGCCAGCAGTGAGAGTGGGAGGACAGATACGCAGTATTTT.

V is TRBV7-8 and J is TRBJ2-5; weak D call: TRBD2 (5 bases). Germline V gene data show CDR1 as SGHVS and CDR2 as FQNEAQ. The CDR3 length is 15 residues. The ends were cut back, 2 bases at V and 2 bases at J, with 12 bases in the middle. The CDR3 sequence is CASSLHGDKQETQYF. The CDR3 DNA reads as TGTGCCAGCAGCTTACACGGGGATAAACAAGAGACCCAGTACTTC.

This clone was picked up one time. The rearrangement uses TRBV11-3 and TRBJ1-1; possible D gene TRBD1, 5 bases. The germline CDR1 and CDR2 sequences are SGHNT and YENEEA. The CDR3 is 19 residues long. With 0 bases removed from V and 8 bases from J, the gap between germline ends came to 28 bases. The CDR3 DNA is TGTGCCAGCAGCTTAGATCGCAGGGAAGCCTCTTGGTCCCCGTTGGAAGCTTTCTTT. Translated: CASSLDRREASWSPLEAFF.

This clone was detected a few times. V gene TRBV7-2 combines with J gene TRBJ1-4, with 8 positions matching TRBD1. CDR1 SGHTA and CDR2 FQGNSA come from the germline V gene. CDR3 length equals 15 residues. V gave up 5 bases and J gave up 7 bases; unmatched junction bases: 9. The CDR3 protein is CASSGQTGAGEKLFF. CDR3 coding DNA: TGTGCCAGCAGCGGCCAGACAGGGGCGGGTGAAAAACTGTTTTTT.

The CDR3: CASSPGGGPGADTQYF. CDR3 DNA sequence: TGCGCCAGCAGCCCCGGGGGGGGGCCGGGAGCAGATACGCAGTATTTT. This chain joins TRBV5-1 and TRBJ2-3, with 8 bases that match TRBD2. The CDR3 length is 16 residues. Germline values: CDR1 SGHRS, CDR2 YFSETQ. The trim removed 4 bases at V and 4 bases at J, leaving 11 bases unmatched.

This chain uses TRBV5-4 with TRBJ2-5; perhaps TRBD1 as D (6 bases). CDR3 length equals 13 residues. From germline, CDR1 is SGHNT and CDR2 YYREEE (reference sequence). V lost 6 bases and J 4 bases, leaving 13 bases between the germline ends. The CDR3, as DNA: TGTGCCAGCACCGGTACAGGGAGAGAGACCCAGTACTTC. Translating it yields CASTGTGRETQYF.

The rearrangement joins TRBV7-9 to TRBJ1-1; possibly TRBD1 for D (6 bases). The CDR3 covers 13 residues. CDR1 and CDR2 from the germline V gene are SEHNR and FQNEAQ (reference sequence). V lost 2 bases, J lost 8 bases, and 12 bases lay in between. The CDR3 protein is CASSLPGTPEAFF. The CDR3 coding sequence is TGTGCCAGCAGCTTACCGGGGACACCAGAAGCTTTCTTT.

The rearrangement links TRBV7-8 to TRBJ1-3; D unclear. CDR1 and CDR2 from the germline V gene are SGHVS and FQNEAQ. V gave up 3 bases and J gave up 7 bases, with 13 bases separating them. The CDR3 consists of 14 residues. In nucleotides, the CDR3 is TGTGCCAGCAGCTTCAGTATTTTCCCGAACACCATATATTTT. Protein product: CASSFSIFPNTIYF.

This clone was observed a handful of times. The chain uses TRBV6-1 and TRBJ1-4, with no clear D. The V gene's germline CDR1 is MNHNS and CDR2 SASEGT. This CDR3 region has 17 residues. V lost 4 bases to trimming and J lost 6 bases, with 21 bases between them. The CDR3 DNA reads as TGTGCCAGCAGTGGTAGTGGGGAGAGGCTTTTGGATGAAAAACTGTTTTTT. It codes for CASSGSGERLLDEKLFF.

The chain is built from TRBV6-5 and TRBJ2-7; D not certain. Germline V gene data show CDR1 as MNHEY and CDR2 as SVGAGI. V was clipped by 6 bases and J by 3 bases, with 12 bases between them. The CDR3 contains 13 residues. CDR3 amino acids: CASRTTNIYEQYF. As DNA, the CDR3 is TGTGCCAGCAGGACCACTAACATCTACGAGCAGTACTTC.

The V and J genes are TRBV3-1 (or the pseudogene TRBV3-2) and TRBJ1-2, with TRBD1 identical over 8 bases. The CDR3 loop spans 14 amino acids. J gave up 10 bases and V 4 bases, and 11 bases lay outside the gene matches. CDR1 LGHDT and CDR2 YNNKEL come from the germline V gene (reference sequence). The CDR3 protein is CASSPWVRQGIYTF. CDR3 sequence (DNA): TGTGCCAGCAGCCCCTGGGTGCGACAGGGGATCTACACCTTC.

The CDR3 reads CASSRPDSGNQETQYF. The CDR3 DNA follows: TGTGCCAGCAGTCGCCCCGATTCGGGGAATCAAGAGACCCAGTACTTC. This sequence joins TRBV28 and TRBJ2-5; D is possibly TRBD2 (5 bases). Germline CDR1 is MDHEN and CDR2 is SYDVKM. The V gene lost 5 bases and the J gene lost 2 bases, with 18 bases spanning the gap. The CDR3 consists of 16 residues.

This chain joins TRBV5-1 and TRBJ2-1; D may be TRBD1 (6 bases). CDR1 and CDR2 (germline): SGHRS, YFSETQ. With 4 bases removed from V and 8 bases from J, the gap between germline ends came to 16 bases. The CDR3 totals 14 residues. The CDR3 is CASSLVQGKDEQFF. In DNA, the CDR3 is TGCGCCAGCAGCCTCGTACAGGGTAAGGATGAGCAGTTCTTC.